The 2 T cell receptor beta chains listed next were all sequenced from one sample in a study of T cells in Graves' hyperthyroidism and ophthalmopathy. RNA transcripts served as the template for amplifying TCR beta CDR3 regions. A set of HTBI primers served as the primers for a first-round RT-PCR of the TCR CDR3. TCRdb re-derived calls from the multiplex PCR reads in MiXCR, one entry per CDR3 protein. The sample lists 550,000 to 700,000 distinct CDR3 sequences; around 15% were seen once. Source material: blood. The source is a woman between 40 and 50 years old with Graves' ophthalmopathy.

At least ten counts were recorded for this clonotype. The chain carries TRBV7-8 and TRBJ1-2; D perhaps matches TRBD1 (5 bases). This CDR3 has 18 amino acids. V dropped 5 bases and J dropped 4 bases, with 26 bases sitting between them. Germline V gene lookup returns CDR1 SGHVS and CDR2 FQNEAQ. CDR3 sequence: CASSTETKTALRGYGYTF. The CDR3 region has the DNA TGTGCCAGCAGCACCGAGACTAAGACAGCCCTAAGGGGCTATGGCTACACCTTC. Full variable domain (rest looked up from reference TRBV7-8 and TRBJ1-2): GAGVSQSPRYKVAKRGQDVALRCDPISGHVSLFWYQQALGQGPEFLTYFQNEAQLDKSGLPSDRFFAERPEGSVSTLKIQRTQQEDSAVYLCASSTETKTALRGYGYTFGSGTRLTVV.

The chain joins TRBV5-4 to TRBJ1-3; D gene unclear. Trimming took 2 bases from V and 2 from J, leaving 14 bases between them. Germline CDR1 reads SGHNT; CDR2 reads YYREEE (reference sequence). The CDR3 contains 16 residues. The CDR3 protein is CASSLGGPITGNTIYF. The CDR3, as DNA: TGTGCCAGCAGCTTAGGTGGGCCAATAACTGGAAACACCATATATTTT.